This is a list of T cell receptor beta chains from one sample in a study of CXCR3-negative and CXCR3-positive naive CD8 T cells. TCRdb reprocessed the 5' RACE reads; each CDR3 protein has one entry and no DNA is given. In all, the sample yields just under 45,000 distinct CDR3 sequences. The sequencing sample was made of memory CD8+ T cells from blood. The receptors shown here come from a human donor in good health. Some clones in this sample may be carry-over from other donors' samples. Each CDR3 is given with its conserved first and last residue. The size field is filled for only some rows; it gives once, few, many or a size class.

V gene	clone size	J gene	CDR3 protein
TRBV20-1	-	TRBJ1-6	CSARDKENSPLHF
TRBV7-6	-	TRBJ2-1	CASSLTPGHPYNEQFF
TRBV6-2/TRBV6-3	medium-sized	TRBJ2-7	CASSYSAGVDEQYF
TRBV29-1	-	TRBJ2-7	CSVELDDGSYEQYF
TRBV20-1	-	TRBJ2-1	CSARGQGEANEQFF
TRBV20-1	-	TRBJ2-7	CSATQGNVAYEQYF
TRBV7-6	-	TRBJ2-5	CASSFTGGLETQYF
TRBV7-8	-	TRBJ2-5	CASSLVVRGAGETQYF
TRBV12-3/TRBV12-4	-	TRBJ2-3	CASSRTGYTDTQYF
TRBV6-2/TRBV6-3	-	TRBJ2-2	CASSRTLESGELFF
TRBV5-1	-	TRBJ2-2	CASSLKNTGELFF
TRBV5-1	-	TRBJ2-5	CASSLVFSGGSRETQYF
TRBV9	-	TRBJ2-7	CASSGGTSLVEQYF
TRBV4-1	-	TRBJ1-3	CASSQDDRDGNTIYF
TRBV21-1	-	TRBJ2-5	CASSGQGQETQYF
TRBV28	-	TRBJ2-7	CASSLIAGASYEQYF
TRBV12-3/TRBV12-4	-	TRBJ2-1	CASTGLAGASDEQFF
TRBV28	-	TRBJ1-3	CASSEQGLGGNTIYF
TRBV9	-	TRBJ2-1	CASSVEASLYGEQFF
TRBV6-4	-	TRBJ2-3	CASSGSGGATDTQYF
TRBV7-2	medium-sized	TRBJ2-1	CASKPSPGEQFF
TRBV7-3	-	TRBJ1-3	CASSPRRFSGNTIYF
TRBV7-9	-	TRBJ1-1	CASSIIRTTNTEAFF
TRBV6-1	-	TRBJ2-1	CASSERSSGYNEQFF
TRBV20-1	-	TRBJ2-1	CSARRLEDDEQFF
TRBV6-2/TRBV6-3	-	TRBJ1-2	CASRPGGLYGYTF
TRBV4-2	-	TRBJ2-3	CASSPGLAGGPETDTQYF
TRBV27	-	TRBJ1-6	CASSLTGIDNSPLHF
TRBV12-3/TRBV12-4	-	TRBJ2-1	CASSLTSGYNEQFF
TRBV29-1	-	TRBJ1-4	CSVLPGQGPSELFF
TRBV12-3/TRBV12-4	-	TRBJ2-7	CASSPPLAGEGEQYF
TRBV24-1	-	TRBJ2-1	CATSDPEGQGTNNEQFF
TRBV3-1	-	TRBJ1-2	CASSGQENYGYTF
TRBV19	-	TRBJ1-2	CASSTQGGYTF
TRBV5-4	-	TRBJ2-7	CASSLVRGDEQYF
TRBV27	-	TRBJ2-7	CASSPGQLAFYEQYF
TRBV6-2/TRBV6-3	-	TRBJ1-6	CASSYRLSPNSPLHF
TRBV21-1	-	TRBJ2-3	CANSWDRATDTQYF
TRBV25-1	-	TRBJ2-2	CASSAWTAANTGELFF
TRBV2	-	TRBJ2-1	CASARGAEQFF
TRBV5-6	-	TRBJ2-1	CASSSRPGQGSNEQFF
TRBV12-3/TRBV12-4	-	TRBJ2-2	CASSSGGNTGELFF
TRBV10-3	-	TRBJ2-7	CATQGSYEQYF
TRBV2	-	TRBJ1-3	CASTRGAGNTIYF
TRBV9	-	TRBJ1-5	CASSETGAGNQPQHF
TRBV15	-	TRBJ1-5	CATSRDRTGNQPQHF